The following is a TCR beta chain sequence with its context. Seattle enrolled patients during active infection and tracked them longitudinally. CDR1 is MNHEY and CDR2 is SMNVEV in the germline V gene (reference sequence). There are 17 residues in the CDR3. Trimming at V came to 3 bases and at J to 2 bases, leaving 9 bases not matched to a gene. The data were taken from a study of blood T cell repertoires in COVID-19. On the study more broadly: Samples representing acute and convalescent COVID-19 were sourced from the United States, Italy and Spain.

Authors' analysis steps: For nucleated cells, counts were estimated from reference gene primer amplification. Sequenced by immunoSEQ multiplex PCR; TCRdb stores in-frame clones only, minus some. That table is the source of V, J and clone size, and D and trimming were worked out from the DNA. The table has 300,000 to 400,000 clones, roughly 90% seen once. Sequenced material: peripheral blood. The sequence was collected from a woman aged 25 to 39 with COVID-19, enrolled during active disease. The V and J genes are TRBV27 and TRBJ2-3, with 9 bases aligning to TRBD1. The CDR3 sequence: CASSLIGQGLSTDTQYF. DNA of the CDR3: TGTGCCAGCAGTTTGATCGGACAGGGGCTGTCCACAGATACGCAGTATTTT.